Following are 16 T cell receptor beta chains from one sample sequenced in a study of cytomegalovirus exposure and HLA in healthy donors. With 60 Vbeta and 13 Jbeta primers, the PCR was carried out. TCRdb's table, derived via immunoSEQ multiplex PCR, lists solely in-frame clones and lacks some. The sample includes around 30,000 clones, 65% of them seen just once. The sequenced material came from PBMCs. The receptors originated from a man aged 45-65 years in good health and CMV-seropositive.

This chain links TRBV6-6 with TRBJ2-1; the D gene is possibly TRBD2 (6 bases). Germline values: CDR1 MNHNY, CDR2 SVGAGI (reference sequence). This CDR3 contains 15 residues. V lost 6 bases and J lost 7, with 19 bases in between. This CDR3 reads CASRATGTDYNEQFF. The CDR3 nucleotides are TGTGCCAGCAGGGCTACCGGGACGGACTATAATGAGCAGTTCTTC.

CDR3 nucleotide sequence: TGTGCCAGCAGTTTCGCGGACGGGGATGAGCAGTTCTTC. Encoded protein: CASSFADGDEQFF. The chain links TRBV27 to TRBJ2-1, with D perhaps matching TRBD2 (5 bases). The germline CDR1 and CDR2 sequences are MNHEY and SMNVEV (reference sequence). The CDR3 is 13 amino acids. The V gene lost 3 bases and the J gene lost 8 bases, with 11 bases spanning the gap.

This chain joins TRBV10-3 and TRBJ2-7, with 8 bases lining up with TRBD1. Trimming at V came to 6 bases and at J to 2 bases, leaving 9 bases not matched to a gene. This CDR3 has 15 amino acids. Germline CDR1 ENHRY, CDR2 SYGVKD. CDR3: CAIRGTPDRAYEQYF. Written as DNA, the CDR3 is TGTGCCATCAGAGGGACCCCGGACAGGGCCTACGAGCAGTACTTC.

The rearrangement links TRBV6-6 to TRBJ2-5, with a possible D match to TRBD1 (6 bases). The CDR3 is 12 amino acids. V lost 6 bases and J lost 5, with 10 bases in between. Germline V gives CDR1 MNHNY, CDR2 SVGAGI (reference sequence). CDR3 region: CASSGQGETQYF. The CDR3 region has the DNA TGTGCCAGCAGCGGGCAGGGGGAGACCCAGTACTTC.

This clone ranks as hyperexpanded. At the DNA level, this CDR3 is encoded by other sequences in the same sample as well. V usage is TRBV9 and J usage is TRBJ1-3; D ambiguous. Trimming removed 7 bases at V and 4 bases at J, with 12 bases between. CDR1 and CDR2 (germline): SGDLS, YYNGEE. This CDR3 is 13 amino acids long. The CDR3 loop is CASAGEGGNTIYF. CDR3 coding DNA: TGTGCCAGCGCCGGGGAGGGAGGAAACACCATATATTTT.

The J gene is TRBJ1-2, the V gene TRBV18; D may be TRBD1 (5 bases). Between the trimmed V and J ends, which lost 5 bases and 7 bases, there was a span of 17 bases. Germline V CDR1 and CDR2: KGHSH, LQKENI. The CDR3 extends over 14 amino acids. The CDR3 coding sequence is TGTGCCAGCTCAGACCAAGGGCCCGGGGGTGGCTACACCTTC. Its translation is CASSDQGPGGGYTF.

V usage is TRBV30 and J usage is TRBJ1-1, with a possible D match to TRBD1 (5 bases). CDR1 and CDR2 from the germline V gene are GTSNPN and SVGIG (reference sequence). V dropped 4 bases and J dropped 8 bases, with 11 bases sitting between them. The length of the CDR3 is 11 residues. The DNA of the CDR3 is TGTGCCTGGACCTGGGGGGGAGAAGCTTTCTTT. Its translation is CAWTWGGEAFF.

The V and J genes are TRBV15 and TRBJ1-2, with D uncertain. V lost 0 bases and J lost 5, with 7 bases in between. Looked up from germline, CDR1 is LNHNV and CDR2 is YYDKDF (reference sequence). This CDR3 is built from 13 residues. CDR3 residues: CATSREGRYGYTF. In nucleotides, the CDR3 is TGTGCCACCAGCAGAGAAGGGAGGTATGGCTACACCTTC.

With respect to this clone: The sample has other DNA sequences that encode this CDR3 too. This chain uses TRBV30 with TRBJ1-2; a weak D match, TRBD1 (6 bases). This CDR3 comprises 11 residues. Trimming removed 1 base at V and 8 bases at J, with 8 bases between. Germline V gene data show CDR1 as GTSNPN and CDR2 as SVGIG (reference sequence). The CDR3 here is CAWSDREGYTF. CDR3 bases: TGTGCCTGGAGTGACAGGGAAGGCTACACCTTC.

This clone has more than one count but fewer than ten. The rearrangement joins TRBV6-1 to TRBJ2-7, with a weak D call TRBD1 (5 bases). The length of the CDR3 is 14 residues. Germline-derived CDR1 and CDR2 are MNHNS and SASEGT. V gave up 5 bases and J gave up 0 bases, with 11 bases separating them. Here the CDR3 reads CASSQYRSSYEQYF. CDR3 sequence (DNA): TGTGCCAGCAGTCAGTACAGGAGCTCCTACGAGCAGTACTTC.

This clone is a singleton in its sample. This sequence joins TRBV19 and TRBJ1-2, with D perhaps matching TRBD1 (6 bases). Germline V gene sequence: CDR1 LNHDA, CDR2 SQIVND (reference sequence). This CDR3 is built from 15 residues. Trimming took 7 bases from V and 4 from J, leaving 19 bases between them. CDR3 coding DNA: TGTGCCAGTAACCATCCGGCAGGGGCCGTCTATGGCTACACCTTC. Translation gives CASNHPAGAVYGYTF.

The gene calls are TRBV30 and TRBJ1-1; 7 nucleotides line up with TRBD1. The germline V gene encodes CDR1 GTSNPN and CDR2 SVGIG (reference sequence). This CDR3 has 14 residues. V trimming: 4 bases; J trimming: 4 bases; junction bases outside the gene matches: 9. This CDR3 is CAWMQGVLSTEAFF. As DNA, the CDR3 is TGTGCCTGGATGCAGGGGGTCTTATCCACTGAAGCTTTCTTT.

The chain links TRBV4-3 to TRBJ1-2, with 7 bases aligning to TRBD1. CDR3 size: 17 residues. Germline CDR1 reads LGHNA; CDR2 reads YSLEER. Unmatched junction bases numbered 12, after V lost 0 bases and J lost 5 bases. CDR3 in DNA: TGCGCCAGCAGCCAAGATCGCGGGCAGGGGGGATTTTATGGCTACACCTTC. Translating gives CASSQDRGQGGFYGYTF.

This clone was found a few times. This chain joins TRBV30 and TRBJ2-5, with 9 bases lining up with TRBD1. The CDR3 length is 15 residues. Germline V lookup: CDR1 GTSNPN, CDR2 SVGIG (reference sequence). With V trimmed by 4 bases and J by 4 bases, 10 bases remained unmatched. The CDR3 is CAWNQQGQGGETQYF. CDR3 nucleotide sequence: TGTGCCTGGAACCAACAGGGACAGGGAGGAGAGACCCAGTACTTC. The full variable domain, rest sourced from reference TRBV30 and TRBJ2-5, is SQTIHQWPATLVQPVGSPLSLECTVEGTSNPNLYWYRQAAGRGLQLLFYSVGIGQISSEVPQNLSASRPQDRQFILSSKKLLLSDSGFYLCAWNQQGQGGETQYFGPGTRLLVL.

This chain links TRBV27 with TRBJ1-6, with D perhaps TRBD1 (5 bases). Trimming stripped 2 bases from V and 10 bases from J, with 12 bases between. Per germline, CDR1 MNHEY and CDR2 SMNVEV (reference sequence). This CDR3 is 14 amino acids long. The DNA of the CDR3 is TGTGCCAGCAGTTTAAGATGGGGCGGCTCACCCCTCCACTTT. Protein: CASSLRWGGSPLHF.

The chain has TRBV29-1 and TRBJ2-7; 10 bases map to TRBD1. This CDR3 is 12 amino acids long. After removal of 7 bases from V and 6 bases from J, the junction contained 6 bases not matched to a gene. Germline V gene sequence: CDR1 SQVTM, CDR2 ANQGSEA. The CDR3 region is CSGGDRGSEQYF. CDR3 DNA: TGCAGCGGGGGGGACAGGGGCTCCGAGCAGTACTTC.